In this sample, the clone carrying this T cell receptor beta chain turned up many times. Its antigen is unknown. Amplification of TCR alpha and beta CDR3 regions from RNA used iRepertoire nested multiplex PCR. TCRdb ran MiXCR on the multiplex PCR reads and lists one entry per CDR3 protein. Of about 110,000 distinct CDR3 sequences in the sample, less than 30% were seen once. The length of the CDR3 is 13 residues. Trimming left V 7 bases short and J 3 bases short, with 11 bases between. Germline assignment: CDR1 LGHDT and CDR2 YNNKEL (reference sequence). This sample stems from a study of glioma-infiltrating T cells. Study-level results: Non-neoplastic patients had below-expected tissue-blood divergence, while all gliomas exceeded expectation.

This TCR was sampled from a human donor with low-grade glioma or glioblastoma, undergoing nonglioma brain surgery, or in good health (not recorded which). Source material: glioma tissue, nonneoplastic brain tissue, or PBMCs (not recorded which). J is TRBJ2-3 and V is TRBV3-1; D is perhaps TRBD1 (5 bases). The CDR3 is CASTQGYTDTQYF. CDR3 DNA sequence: TGTGCCAGCACGCAGGGTTATACAGATACGCAGTATTTT.